The rows below give T cell receptor beta chains drawn from one sample of a study of blood T cells in healthy people across ages. TCRdb re-called the 5' RACE reads through MiXCR, storing one row per CDR3 protein. The sample holds 450,000 to 600,000 distinct CDR3 sequences, 25% to 35% seen once. The data were also submitted as part of a second study, on T cells of mothers and their children.

The sequencing input was blood. These receptors all come from a boy aged 2-9 years in good health. Each CDR3 is given with its conserved first and last residue. D genes are given only for firm matches. For some rows the clone size is stated as once, few or many, or as a class when expanded; others skip it.

v_call,clone_size,j_call,d_call,cdr3_nt,cdr3_aa
TRBV4-1,few,TRBJ2-2,.,TGCGCCAGCAGCCTAGCGGTCTACACCGGGGAGCTGTTTTTT,CASSLAVYTGELFF
TRBV7-8,many,TRBJ2-1,.,TGTGCCAGCAGCTTAATTCGTGGCGGATACAATGAGCAGTTCTTC,CASSLIRGGYNEQFF
TRBV29-1,.,TRBJ2-5,.,TGCAGCGTGCGACGAGGGGAGAGGGGAGAGACCCAGTACTTC,CSVRRGERGETQYF
TRBV7-8,.,TRBJ2-7,TRBD2,TGTGCCAGCAGCTTAGGTAGCGGGGGAGGCTACGAGCAGTACTTC,CASSLGSGGGYEQYF
TRBV20-1,few,TRBJ2-5,.,TGCAGTGCTAGAGAATCACTAGCTAGGGTGGGGGAGACCCAGTACTTC,CSARESLARVGETQYF
TRBV12-3/TRBV12-4,.,TRBJ2-7,.,TGTGCCAGCACCCGGAATCCAAGCCTAGACGAGCAGTACTTC,CASTRNPSLDEQYF
TRBV6-6,.,TRBJ2-7,.,TGTGCCAGCAGTTACTCGGGGCCGGCCTACGAGCAGTACTTC,CASSYSGPAYEQYF
TRBV19,.,TRBJ1-2,TRBD1,TGTGCCAGTAGTACACAGGGGGCAGGTGGCTACACCTTC,CASSTQGAGGYTF
TRBV29-1,.,TRBJ1-3,TRBD1,TGCAGCGTTGATTGGACAGGGAATGGAAACACCATATATTTT,CSVDWTGNGNTIYF
TRBV10-3,many,TRBJ2-5,.,TGTGCCATCAGTGAGTCTAGGACCGAAGAGACCCAGTACTTC,CAISESRTEETQYF
TRBV20-1,.,TRBJ2-1,TRBD2,TGCAGTGCTAGAGACCCCACCGGGACTAGCGGGAGTCTAGGAGATGAGCAGTTCTTC,CSARDPTGTSGSLGDEQFF
TRBV5-1,few,TRBJ2-7,TRBD1,TGCGCCAGCAGCTTTGGACAGGGGAGGACCTACGAGCAGTACTTC,CASSFGQGRTYEQYF
TRBV30,.,TRBJ2-2,TRBD2,TGTGCCTGGAGTCATCAGGGGACTAGCGGGGAGGGCAACACCGGGGAGCTGTTTTTT,CAWSHQGTSGEGNTGELFF
TRBV5-1,.,TRBJ1-2,.,TGCGCCAGCAGAGGGGGGGACTATGGCTACACCTTC,CASRGGDYGYTF
TRBV20-1,.,TRBJ2-1,TRBD2,TGCAGTGCGGGGAGAGCGGGGGGCCGGGCCTACAATGAGCAGTTCTTC,CSAGRAGGRAYNEQFF
TRBV20-1,few,TRBJ1-3,TRBD1,TGCAGTGCTGCGGACAGGTCGGGAAACACCATATATTTT,CSAADRSGNTIYF
TRBV3-1,.,TRBJ2-7,TRBD1,TGTGCCAGCAGCCAGGTGTCGAAAGGGGACAGCTCCTACGAGCAGTACTTC,CASSQVSKGDSSYEQYF
TRBV7-9,many,TRBJ2-7,.,TGTGCCAGCAGCTTAGGCACAGGGCCCCTCGAGCAGTACTTC,CASSLGTGPLEQYF
TRBV5-1,.,TRBJ2-5,TRBD1,TGCGCCAGCAGCTTTGGACAGGGACATCTAGAGACCCAGTACTTC,CASSFGQGHLETQYF
TRBV12-3/TRBV12-4,few,TRBJ2-7,.,TGTGCCACCAGAGGAAAGCACATATACGAGCAGTACTTC,CATRGKHIYEQYF
TRBV6-5,.,TRBJ2-7,.,TGTGCCAGCAGTGACTCAACCTCCTACGAGCAGTACTTC,CASSDSTSYEQYF
TRBV27,few,TRBJ2-2,.,TGTGCCAGCAGTTTATCGCGAACAGGGTTTGACGGGGAGCTGTTTTTT,CASSLSRTGFDGELFF
TRBV6-5,few,TRBJ2-3,.,TGTGCCAGCAGTTACTCGGCCGGCACAGATACGCAGTATTTT,CASSYSAGTDTQYF
TRBV7-2,once,TRBJ2-7,.,TGTGCCAGCAGCTTGCTTGGGGTCGACGAGCAGTACTTC,CASSLLGVDEQYF